These 24 T cell receptor beta chains share one sample of origin, sequenced in a study of blood T cell repertoires in COVID-19. The table came from immunoSEQ multiplex PCR; TCRdb's copy has only in-frame clones and leaves some out. The sample contains roughly 49,000 clones, roughly 93% of which appear only once. What was sequenced was peripheral blood. The receptors here all came from a man aged 60 to 69 with COVID-19, enrolled during active disease.

The chain employs TRBV3-1 (or the pseudogene TRBV3-2) and TRBJ2-1; 8 positions match TRBD2. Germline loops: CDR1 LGHDT, CDR2 YNNKEL (reference sequence). The V gene end was trimmed by 3 bases and the J gene end by 7 bases; junction bases not matched to a gene: 8. The CDR3 covers 15 residues. CDR3 in DNA: TGTGCCAGCAGCCACGGGGGGGCTTTGGGTAATGAGCAGTTCTTC. It translates to CASSHGGALGNEQFF.

This sequence joins TRBV7-2 and TRBJ2-5; 10 bases fit TRBD2. The germline V gene encodes CDR1 SGHTA and CDR2 FQGNSA. Losses at the gene ends were 5 bases for V and 5 bases for J; bases not matched to a gene: 14. This CDR3 region has 17 residues. This CDR3 reads CASSPGLQAGGAETQYF. Here the CDR3 DNA reads TGTGCCAGCAGCCCCGGACTACAAGCGGGAGGGGCGGAGACCCAGTACTTC.

V is TRBV18 and J is TRBJ2-2; 9 bases align to TRBD2. The CDR3 spans 19 residues. Trimming removed 5 bases from V and 4 bases from J; junction bases left unmatched: 17. Germline assignment: CDR1 KGHSH and CDR2 LQKENI. Here the CDR3 reads CASSTAAIISGGPTGELFF. The DNA for the CDR3 is TGTGCCAGCTCAACGGCCGCCATAATCAGCGGGGGGCCCACCGGGGAGCTGTTTTTT.

The rearrangement uses TRBV28 and TRBJ1-5; D is unresolved. The V end was cut by 10 bases, the J end by 1 base, with 20 bases between. CDR3 length: 16 residues. Germline CDR1 reads MDHEN; CDR2 reads SYDVKM. CDR3 loop: CATTAGSGSSNQPQHF. Written as DNA, the CDR3 is TGTGCCACCACCGCCGGCTCGGGAAGCAGCAATCAGCCCCAGCATTTT.

The rearrangement uses TRBV4-3 and TRBJ1-3; a weak D match, TRBD1 (5 bases). The CDR3 contains 17 residues. Germline V gene data show CDR1 as LGHNA and CDR2 as YSLEER. The V and J ends lost 4 bases and 0 bases respectively, with 16 bases between them. CDR3 protein: CASSRFITGSSGNTIYF. CDR3 bases: TGCGCCAGCAGCCGCTTCATCACAGGAAGCTCTGGAAACACCATATATTTT.

This chain uses TRBV2 with TRBJ2-5; 11 nucleotides line up with TRBD2. The CDR3 covers 15 residues. The germline V gene encodes CDR1 SNHLY and CDR2 FYNNEI. V lost 3 bases and J lost 4; bases outside the gene matches: 4. The CDR3 bases are TGTGCCAGCAGTGAGGTCCTAGCGGGGGGAGAGACCCAGTACTTC. Its translation: CASSEVLAGGETQYF. Filled out from reference TRBV2 and TRBJ2-5, the complete variable domain reads EPEVTQTPSHQVTQMGQEVILRCVPISNHLYFYWYRQILGQKVEFLVSFYNNEISEKSEIFDDQFSVERPDGSNFTLKIRSTKLEDSAMYFCASSEVLAGGETQYFGPGTRLLVL.

The chain couples TRBV11-2 to TRBJ1-6; 7 nucleotides match TRBD1. Germline V gives CDR1 SGHAT, CDR2 FQNNGV. The junction had 4 bases not matched to a gene; V was cut back by 5 bases and J by 0 bases. The CDR3 extends over 16 amino acids. DNA of the CDR3: TGTGCCAGCAGCACACAGGGGAGCTCCTATAATTCACCCCTCCACTTT. Translating gives CASSTQGSSYNSPLHF.

This clone was seen once. The gene calls are TRBV18 and TRBJ1-1, with D unresolved. Germline assignment: CDR1 KGHSH and CDR2 LQKENI. V lost 2 bases and J 1 base, leaving 11 bases between the germline ends. The CDR3 is 15 residues long. CDR3 DNA sequence: TGTGCCAGCTCACCAACTATCGCGGCGAACACTGAAGCTTTCTTT. Protein: CASSPTIAANTEAFF.

The CDR3 reads CASSLPSGGYYNEQFF. CDR3 sequence (DNA): TGTGCCAGCAGTTTGCCTAGCGGGGGCTACTACAATGAGCAGTTCTTC. This rearrangement joins TRBV6-4 to TRBJ2-1, with 10 bases that match TRBD2. V shed 5 bases and J 3 bases; nucleotides not matched to a gene: 7. The CDR3 length is 16 residues. The germline V gene has CDR1 MRHNA and CDR2 SNTAGT.

The chain uses TRBV10-3 and TRBJ2-2; D gene unclear. Per germline, CDR1 ENHRY and CDR2 SYGVKD. V was cut by 3 bases and J by 1 base, with 12 bases left in between. CDR3 size: 16 residues. Here the CDR3 reads CAISELELMNTGELFF. The CDR3 nucleotides read TGTGCCATCAGTGAACTGGAGCTAATGAACACCGGGGAGCTGTTTTTT.

The chain carries TRBV7-2 and TRBJ2-2; D may be TRBD1 (6 bases). Germline CDR1 and CDR2: SGHTA and FQGNSA. The V and J ends lost 6 bases and 3 bases respectively, with 8 bases between them. The CDR3 is made up of 13 amino acids. In DNA, the CDR3 is TGTGCCAGCAGGGACAGCTACACCGGGGAGCTGTTTTTT. It yields the protein CASRDSYTGELFF.

The V call is TRBV29-1, the J call TRBJ2-3; a possible D gene is TRBD2 (5 bases). Germline CDR1 reads SQVTM; CDR2 reads ANQGSEA. This CDR3 spans 13 amino acids. V lost 7 bases, J lost 0 bases, and 11 bases lay in between. The CDR3 DNA is TGCAGCGCCCAGAAGCGGAGCACAGATACGCAGTATTTT. This gives the protein CSAQKRSTDTQYF.

The V call is TRBV19, the J call TRBJ2-7; weak D call: TRBD1 (7 bases). This CDR3 spans 14 amino acids. V lost 10 bases and J 7 bases, leaving 23 bases between the germline ends. Germline V lookup: CDR1 LNHDA, CDR2 SQIVND (reference sequence). The CDR3 spells CATQGGGETGEQYF. For the CDR3, the DNA is TGTGCCACCCAGGGGGGCGGGGAGACTGGGGAGCAGTACTTC.

The gene calls are TRBV7-9 and TRBJ1-5; TRBD1 might be the D (6 bases). From germline, CDR1 is SEHNR and CDR2 FQNEAQ (reference sequence). The germline V and J ends were trimmed by 3 bases and 0 bases, with 9 bases remaining between them. This CDR3 spans 15 amino acids. The CDR3 reads CASSLAGDSNQPQHF. CDR3 sequence (DNA): TGTGCCAGCAGCTTGGCAGGGGATAGCAATCAGCCCCAGCATTTT.

V is TRBV7-2 and J is TRBJ2-2, with TRBD1 matching 8 bases. The CDR3 length is 16 residues. Looked up from germline, CDR1 is SGHTA and CDR2 is FQGNSA. J was trimmed by 6 bases and V by 5 bases; bases with no gene match: 11. DNA of the CDR3: TGTGCCAGCAGCCTTACACAGGGGGGATTTTCCGGGGAGCTGTTTTTT. Protein sequence: CASSLTQGGFSGELFF.

J is TRBJ1-6 and V is TRBV3-1 (or the pseudogene TRBV3-2), with TRBD1 as a possible D gene (6 bases). Germline assignment: CDR1 LGHDT and CDR2 YNNKEL (reference sequence). CDR3 length: 16 residues. With 4 bases removed from V and 10 bases from J, the gap between germline ends came to 20 bases. The CDR3 nucleotides read TGTGCCAGCAGCCCTCCTACAGGGAGAGTGCGGTCACCCCTCCACTTT. Its translation: CASSPPTGRVRSPLHF.

The V gene is TRBV11-2, the J gene TRBJ2-3; D is undetermined. V was shortened by 8 bases and J by 2 bases, with 5 bases between the two germline ends. CDR1 and CDR2 (germline): SGHAT, FQNNGV. The CDR3 loop spans 11 amino acids. CDR3 sequence: CASFFTDTQYF. The CDR3 DNA reads TGTGCCAGCTTCTTCACAGATACGCAGTATTTT.

V and J are TRBV25-1 and TRBJ1-6, with 8 positions matching TRBD1. Germline-derived CDR1 and CDR2 are MGHDK and SYGVNS. CDR3 length: 16 amino acids. Trimming took 4 bases from V and 6 from J; bases not matched to a gene: 8. CDR3 coding DNA: TGTGCCAGCAGTGGGACGAGGACAGGGCCTAATTCACCCCTCCACTTT. This gives the protein CASSGTRTGPNSPLHF. The variable domain in full, completed from reference TRBV25-1 and TRBJ1-6, reads EADIYQTPRYLVIGTGKKITLECSQTMGHDKMYWYQQDPGMELHLIHYSYGVNSTEKGDLSSESTVSRIRTEHFPLTLESARPSHTSQYLCASSGTRTGPNSPLHFGNGTRLTVT.

The chain uses TRBV6-5 and TRBJ2-7; 8 bases fit TRBD1. Trimming removed 2 bases from V and 2 bases from J; junction bases left unmatched: 2. CDR1 and CDR2 from the germline V gene are MNHEY and SVGAGI. The CDR3 loop spans 14 amino acids. CDR3 sequence (DNA): TGTGCCAGCAGTTACGCACAGGGGGCCTACGAGCAGTACTTC. Protein sequence: CASSYAQGAYEQYF.

In its sample, this clone was seen once. The DNA for the CDR3 is TGTGCCAGCACGGGACAGGTGTACAATGAGCAGTTCTTC. This encodes CASTGQVYNEQFF. This chain joins TRBV6-5 and TRBJ2-1; 8 bases line up with TRBD1. CDR1 and CDR2 from the germline V gene are MNHEY and SVGAGI. This CDR3 has 13 residues. V trimming: 7 bases; J trimming: 4 bases; junction bases outside the gene matches: 3.

V gene TRBV7-9 combines with J gene TRBJ1-1, with TRBD1 matching 8 bases. Losses at the gene ends were 5 bases for V and 11 bases for J; bases not matched to a gene: 4. This CDR3 region has 11 residues. In germline, CDR1 is SEHNR, CDR2 FQNEAQ (reference sequence). The CDR3 region is CASSDYRGAFF. The CDR3 DNA reads TGTGCCAGCAGCGATTACAGGGGGGCTTTCTTT. The variable domain in full, completed from reference TRBV7-9 and TRBJ1-1, reads DTGVSQNPRHKITKRGQNVTFRCDPISEHNRLYWYRQTLGQGPEFLTYFQNEAQLEKSRLLSDRFSAERPKGSFSTLEIQRTEQGDSAMYLCASSDYRGAFFGQGTRLTVV.

The CDR3 region is CSVVMGLGDEQYF. Here the CDR3 DNA reads TGCAGCGTTGTTATGGGACTCGGGGACGAGCAGTACTTC. The chain uses TRBV29-1 and TRBJ2-7, with D possibly being TRBD2 (6 bases). The CDR3 sequence is 13 residues long. Germline assignment: CDR1 SQVTM and CDR2 ANQGSEA. Trimming stripped 4 bases from V and 5 bases from J, with 15 bases between.

V and J are TRBV5-4 and TRBJ1-4; 9 bases map to TRBD1. V lost 3 bases and J lost 8; bases outside the gene matches: 5. There are 14 residues in the CDR3. CDR1 is SGHNT, CDR2 YYREEE, per germline (reference sequence). CDR3 nucleotide sequence: TGTGCCAGCAGCTCGGACAGGGGTGGCGAAAAACTGTTTTTT. Its translation: CASSSDRGGEKLFF.

V usage is TRBV18 and J usage is TRBJ1-2; D is possibly TRBD1 (5 bases). CDR1 is KGHSH, CDR2 LQKENI, per germline. The CDR3 extends over 16 amino acids. Between the trimmed V and J ends, which lost 3 bases and 0 bases, there was a span of 14 bases. DNA for the CDR3: TGTGCCAGCTCACCTTCCTTGACAGAAGCTAACTATGGCTACACCTTC. Amino acids: CASSPSLTEANYGYTF. The full variable domain, its missing parts supplied by reference TRBV18 and TRBJ1-2, is NAGVMQNPRHLVRRRGQEARLRCSPMKGHSHVYWYRQLPEEGLKFMVYLQKENIIDESGMPKERFSAEFPKEGPSILRIQQVVRGDSAAYFCASSPSLTEANYGYTFGSGTRLTVV.